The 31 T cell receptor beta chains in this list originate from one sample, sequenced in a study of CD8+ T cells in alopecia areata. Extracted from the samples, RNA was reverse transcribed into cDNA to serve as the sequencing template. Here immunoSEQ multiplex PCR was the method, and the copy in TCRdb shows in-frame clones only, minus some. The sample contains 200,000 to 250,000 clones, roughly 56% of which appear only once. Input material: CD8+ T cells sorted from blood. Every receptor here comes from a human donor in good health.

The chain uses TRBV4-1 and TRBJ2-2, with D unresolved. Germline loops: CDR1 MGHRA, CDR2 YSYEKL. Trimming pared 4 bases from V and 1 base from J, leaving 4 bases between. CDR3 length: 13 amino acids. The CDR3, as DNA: TGCGCCAGCAGCCCTGGGAACACCGGGGAGCTGTTTTTT. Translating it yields CASSPGNTGELFF.

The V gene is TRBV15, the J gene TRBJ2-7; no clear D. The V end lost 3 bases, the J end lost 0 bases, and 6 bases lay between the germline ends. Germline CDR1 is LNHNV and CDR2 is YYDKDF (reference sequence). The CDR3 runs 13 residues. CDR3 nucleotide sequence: TGTGCCACCAGCAGCGGCAACTCCTACGAGCAGTACTTC. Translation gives CATSSGNSYEQYF. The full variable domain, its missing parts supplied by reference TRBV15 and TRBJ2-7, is DAMVIQNPRYQVTQFGKPVTLSCSQTLNHNVMYWYQQKSSQAPKLLFHYYDKDFNNEADTPDNFQSRRPNTSFCFLDIRSPGLGDTAMYLCATSSGNSYEQYFGPGTRLTVT.

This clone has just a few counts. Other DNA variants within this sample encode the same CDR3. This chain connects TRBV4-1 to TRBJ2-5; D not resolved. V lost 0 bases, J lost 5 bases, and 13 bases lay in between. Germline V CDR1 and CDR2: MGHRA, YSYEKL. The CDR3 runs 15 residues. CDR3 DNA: TGCGCCAGCAGCCAAGATCGGGCCCCACAGGAGACCCAGTACTTC. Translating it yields CASSQDRAPQETQYF.

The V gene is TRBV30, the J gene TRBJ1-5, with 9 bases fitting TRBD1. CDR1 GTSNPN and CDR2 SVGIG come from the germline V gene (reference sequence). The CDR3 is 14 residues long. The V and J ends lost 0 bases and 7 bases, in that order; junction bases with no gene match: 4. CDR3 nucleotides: TGTGCCTGGAGTGTAGGACAGGGGCGGCAGCCCCAGCATTTT. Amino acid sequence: CAWSVGQGRQPQHF.

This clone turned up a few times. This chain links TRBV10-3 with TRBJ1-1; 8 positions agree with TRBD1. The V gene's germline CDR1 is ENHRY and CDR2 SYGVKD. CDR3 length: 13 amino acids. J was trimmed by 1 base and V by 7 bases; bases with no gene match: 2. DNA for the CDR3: TGTGCCATCAATGGACAGGGGAACACTGAAGCTTTCTTT. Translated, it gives CAINGQGNTEAFF.

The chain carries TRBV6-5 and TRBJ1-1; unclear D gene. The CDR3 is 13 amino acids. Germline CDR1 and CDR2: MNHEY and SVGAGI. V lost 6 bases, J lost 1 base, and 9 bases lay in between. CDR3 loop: CASSTRGNTEAFF. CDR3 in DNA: TGTGCCAGCAGCACCCGGGGGAACACTGAAGCTTTCTTT.

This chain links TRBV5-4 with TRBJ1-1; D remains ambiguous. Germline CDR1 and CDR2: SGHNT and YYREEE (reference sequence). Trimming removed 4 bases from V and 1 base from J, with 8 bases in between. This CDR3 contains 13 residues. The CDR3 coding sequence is TGTGCCAGCAGCACATGGGGGAACACTGAAGCTTTCTTT. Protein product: CASSTWGNTEAFF.

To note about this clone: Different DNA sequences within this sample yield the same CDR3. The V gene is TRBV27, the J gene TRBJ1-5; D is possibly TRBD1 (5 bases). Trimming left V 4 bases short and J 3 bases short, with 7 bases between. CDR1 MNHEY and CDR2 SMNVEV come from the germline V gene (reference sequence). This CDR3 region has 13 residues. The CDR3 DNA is TGTGCCAGCAGTTGGGGGTACAATCAGCCCCAGCATTTT. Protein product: CASSWGYNQPQHF.

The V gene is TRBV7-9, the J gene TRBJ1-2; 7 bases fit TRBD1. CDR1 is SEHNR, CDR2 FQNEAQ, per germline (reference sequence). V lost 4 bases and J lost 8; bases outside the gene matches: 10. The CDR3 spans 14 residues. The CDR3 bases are TGTGCCAGCAGCTCTCGACAGGGAGAGGACGGCTACACCTTC. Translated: CASSSRQGEDGYTF.

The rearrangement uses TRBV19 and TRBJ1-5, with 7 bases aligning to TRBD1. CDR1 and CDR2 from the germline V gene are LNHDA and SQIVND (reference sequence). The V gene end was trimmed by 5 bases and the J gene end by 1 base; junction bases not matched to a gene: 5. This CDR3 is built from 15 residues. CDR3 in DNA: TGTGCCAGTAGTCTTCCGGGACAGAGCAATCAGCCCCAGCATTTT. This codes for CASSLPGQSNQPQHF.

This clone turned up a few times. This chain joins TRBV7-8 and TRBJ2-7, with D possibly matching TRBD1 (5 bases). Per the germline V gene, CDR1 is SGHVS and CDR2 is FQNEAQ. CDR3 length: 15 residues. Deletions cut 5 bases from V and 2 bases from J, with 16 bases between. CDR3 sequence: CASSQGAGSTYEQYF. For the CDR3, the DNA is TGTGCCAGCAGCCAAGGTGCAGGGTCGACCTACGAGCAGTACTTC. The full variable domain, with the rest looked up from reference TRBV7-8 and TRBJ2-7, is GAGVSQSPRYKVAKRGQDVALRCDPISGHVSLFWYQQALGQGPEFLTYFQNEAQLDKSGLPSDRFFAERPEGSVSTLKIQRTQQEDSAVYLCASSQGAGSTYEQYFGPGTRLTVT.

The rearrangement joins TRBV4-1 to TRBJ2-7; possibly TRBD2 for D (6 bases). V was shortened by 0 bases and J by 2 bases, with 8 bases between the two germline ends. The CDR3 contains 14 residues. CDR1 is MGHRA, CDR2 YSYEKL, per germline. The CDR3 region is CASSQEGGAYEQYF. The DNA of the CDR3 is TGCGCCAGCAGCCAAGAGGGAGGCGCCTACGAGCAGTACTTC.

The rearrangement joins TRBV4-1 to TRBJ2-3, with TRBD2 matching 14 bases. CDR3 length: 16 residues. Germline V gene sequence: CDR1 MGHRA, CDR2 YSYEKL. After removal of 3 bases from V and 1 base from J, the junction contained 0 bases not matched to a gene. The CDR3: CASSQTSGGGTDTQYF. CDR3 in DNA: TGCGCCAGCAGCCAGACTAGCGGGGGGGGCACAGATACGCAGTATTTT.

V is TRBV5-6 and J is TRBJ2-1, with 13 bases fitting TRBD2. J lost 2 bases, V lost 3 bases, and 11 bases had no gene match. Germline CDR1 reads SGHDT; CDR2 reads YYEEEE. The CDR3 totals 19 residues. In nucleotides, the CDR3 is TGTGCCAGCAGCTCCTCCCTGGGACTAGCGGGGACCCCCTACAATGAGCAGTTCTTC. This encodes CASSSSLGLAGTPYNEQFF.

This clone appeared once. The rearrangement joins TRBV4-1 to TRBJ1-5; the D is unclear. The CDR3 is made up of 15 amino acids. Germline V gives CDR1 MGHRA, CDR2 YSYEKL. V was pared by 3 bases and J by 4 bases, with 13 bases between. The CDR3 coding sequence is TGCGCCAGCAGCCAGATAGACGGTTTAAATCAGCCCCAGCATTTT. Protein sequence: CASSQIDGLNQPQHF.

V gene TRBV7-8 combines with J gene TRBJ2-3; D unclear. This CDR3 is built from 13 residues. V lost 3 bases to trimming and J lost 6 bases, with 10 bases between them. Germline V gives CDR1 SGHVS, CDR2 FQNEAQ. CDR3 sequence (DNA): TGTGCCAGCAGCTTGCTTAGAGCGGATACGCAGTATTTT. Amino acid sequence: CASSLLRADTQYF. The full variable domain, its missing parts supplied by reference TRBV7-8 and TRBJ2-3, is GAGVSQSPRYKVAKRGQDVALRCDPISGHVSLFWYQQALGQGPEFLTYFQNEAQLDKSGLPSDRFFAERPEGSVSTLKIQRTQQEDSAVYLCASSLLRADTQYFGPGTRLTVL.

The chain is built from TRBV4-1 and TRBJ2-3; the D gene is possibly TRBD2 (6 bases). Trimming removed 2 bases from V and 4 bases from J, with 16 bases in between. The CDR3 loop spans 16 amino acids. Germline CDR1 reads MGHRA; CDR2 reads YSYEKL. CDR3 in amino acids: CASSQLTGLRPDTQYF. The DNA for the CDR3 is TGCGCCAGCAGCCAACTCACGGGACTCCGCCCAGATACGCAGTATTTT.

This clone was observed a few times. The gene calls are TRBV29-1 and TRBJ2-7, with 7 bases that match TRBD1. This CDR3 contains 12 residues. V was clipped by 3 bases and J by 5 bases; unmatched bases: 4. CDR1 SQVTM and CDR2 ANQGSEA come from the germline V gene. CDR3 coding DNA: TGCAGCGTTGACCAAACAGGGGACGAGCAGTACTTC. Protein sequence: CSVDQTGDEQYF.

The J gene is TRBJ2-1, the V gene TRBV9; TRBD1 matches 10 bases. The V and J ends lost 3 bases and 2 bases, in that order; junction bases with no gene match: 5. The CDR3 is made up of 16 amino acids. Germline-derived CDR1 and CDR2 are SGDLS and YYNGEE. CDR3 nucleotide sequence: TGTGCCAGCAGCGCTTCCGGGACAGGGGCCTACAATGAGCAGTTCTTC. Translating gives CASSASGTGAYNEQFF.

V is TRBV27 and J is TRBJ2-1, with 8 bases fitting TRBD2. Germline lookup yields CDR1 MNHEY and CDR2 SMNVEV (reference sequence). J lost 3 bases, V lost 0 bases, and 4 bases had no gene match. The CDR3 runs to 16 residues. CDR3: CASSLSGLAGYNEQFF. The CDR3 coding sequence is TGTGCCAGCAGTTTATCAGGTCTAGCGGGCTACAATGAGCAGTTCTTC.

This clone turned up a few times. The CDR3 loop reads CASSAFSHRVGGRTDTQYF. The CDR3 coding sequence is TGTGCCAGCAGCGCGTTTTCGCATCGAGTGGGGGGAAGGACAGATACGCAGTATTTT. This chain uses TRBV9 with TRBJ2-3, with D perhaps TRBD2 (6 bases). This CDR3 is 19 amino acids long. Trimming removed 3 bases from V and 3 bases from J, with 26 bases in between. Germline V gene data show CDR1 as SGDLS and CDR2 as YYNGEE. The full variable domain, in which reference TRBV9 and TRBJ2-3 provide the parts outside the CDR3, is DSGVTQTPKHLITATGQRVTLRCSPRSGDLSVYWYQQSLDQGLQFLIQYYNGEERAKGNILERFSAQQFPDLHSELNLSSLELGDSALYFCASSAFSHRVGGRTDTQYFGPGTRLTVL.

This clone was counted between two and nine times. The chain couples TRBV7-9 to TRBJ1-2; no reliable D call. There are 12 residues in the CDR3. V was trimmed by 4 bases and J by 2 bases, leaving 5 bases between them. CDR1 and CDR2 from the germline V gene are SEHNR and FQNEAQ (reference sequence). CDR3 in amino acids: CASSSDNYGYTF. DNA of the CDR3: TGTGCCAGCAGCTCCGACAACTATGGCTACACCTTC.

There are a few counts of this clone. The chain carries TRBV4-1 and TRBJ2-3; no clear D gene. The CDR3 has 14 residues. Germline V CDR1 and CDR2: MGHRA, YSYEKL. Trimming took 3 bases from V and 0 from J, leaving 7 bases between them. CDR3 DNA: TGCGCCAGCAGCCAGGGCCGGAGCACAGATACGCAGTATTTT. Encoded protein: CASSQGRSTDTQYF.

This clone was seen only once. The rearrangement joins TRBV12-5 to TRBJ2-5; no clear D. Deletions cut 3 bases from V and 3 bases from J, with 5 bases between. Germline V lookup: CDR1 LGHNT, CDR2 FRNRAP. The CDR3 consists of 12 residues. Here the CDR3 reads CASGLTEETQYF. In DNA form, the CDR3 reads TGTGCTAGTGGTTTAACTGAAGAGACCCAGTACTTC. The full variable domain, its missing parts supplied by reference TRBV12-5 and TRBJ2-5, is DARVTQTPRHKVTEMGQEVTMRCQPILGHNTVFWYRQTMMQGLELLAYFRNRAPLDDSGMPKDRFSAEMPDATLATLKIQPSEPRDSAVYFCASGLTEETQYFGPGTRLLVL.

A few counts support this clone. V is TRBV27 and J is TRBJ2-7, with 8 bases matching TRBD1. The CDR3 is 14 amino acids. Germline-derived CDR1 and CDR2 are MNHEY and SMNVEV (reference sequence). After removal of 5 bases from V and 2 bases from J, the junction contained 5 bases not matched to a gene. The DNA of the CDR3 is TGTGCCAGCAGTCGACAGGGGCGACCCTACGAGCAGTACTTC. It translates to CASSRQGRPYEQYF.

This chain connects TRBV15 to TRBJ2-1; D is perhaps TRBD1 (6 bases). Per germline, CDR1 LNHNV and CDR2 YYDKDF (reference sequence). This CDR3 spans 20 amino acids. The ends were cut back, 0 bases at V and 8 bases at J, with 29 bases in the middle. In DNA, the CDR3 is TGTGCCACCAGCAGAGAGAGGTTCGGGGCGGGCAGGGGAATTGGCCATGAGCAGTTCTTC. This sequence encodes CATSRERFGAGRGIGHEQFF.

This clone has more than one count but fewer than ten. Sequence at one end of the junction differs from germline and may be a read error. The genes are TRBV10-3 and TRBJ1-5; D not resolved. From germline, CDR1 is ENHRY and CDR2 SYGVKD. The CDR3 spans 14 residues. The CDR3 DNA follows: TGTGCCAGCAGTGAAGCCCAGGAGGTCCAGCCCCAGCATTTT. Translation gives CASSEAQEVQPQHF.

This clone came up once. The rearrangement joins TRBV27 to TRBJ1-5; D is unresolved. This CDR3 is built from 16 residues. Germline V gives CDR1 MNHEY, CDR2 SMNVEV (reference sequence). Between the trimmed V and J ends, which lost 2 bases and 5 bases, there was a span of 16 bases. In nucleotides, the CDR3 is TGTGCCAGCAGTTTAGGGTTGGGCATTTCCGATCAGCCCCAGCATTTT. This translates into CASSLGLGISDQPQHF.

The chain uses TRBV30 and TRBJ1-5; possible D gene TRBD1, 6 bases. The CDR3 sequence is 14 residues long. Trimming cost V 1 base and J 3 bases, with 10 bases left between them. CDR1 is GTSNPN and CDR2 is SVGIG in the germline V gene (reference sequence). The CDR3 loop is CAWSEDSPNQPQHF. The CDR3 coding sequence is TGTGCCTGGAGTGAGGACAGTCCCAATCAGCCCCAGCATTTT.

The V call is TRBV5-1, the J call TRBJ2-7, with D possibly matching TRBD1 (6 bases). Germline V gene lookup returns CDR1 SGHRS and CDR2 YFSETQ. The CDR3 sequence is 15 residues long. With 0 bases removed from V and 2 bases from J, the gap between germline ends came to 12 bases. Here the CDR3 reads CASSLAEQGPYEQYF. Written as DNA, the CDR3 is TGCGCCAGCAGCTTGGCCGAACAGGGCCCCTACGAGCAGTACTTC. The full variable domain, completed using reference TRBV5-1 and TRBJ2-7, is KAGVTQTPRYLIKTRGQQVTLSCSPISGHRSVSWYQQTPGQGLQFLFEYFSETQRNKGNFPGRFSGRQFSNSRSEMNVSTLELGDSALYLCASSLAEQGPYEQYFGPGTRLTVT.

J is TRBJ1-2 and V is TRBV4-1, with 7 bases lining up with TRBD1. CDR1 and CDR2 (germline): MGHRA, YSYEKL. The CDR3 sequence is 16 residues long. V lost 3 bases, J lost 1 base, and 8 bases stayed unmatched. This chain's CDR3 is CASSQVQAGGNYGYTF. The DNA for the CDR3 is TGCGCCAGCAGCCAGGTCCAAGCAGGGGGTAACTATGGCTACACCTTC.